A selection of T cell receptor beta chains follows, all from one sample in a study of blood T cell repertoires in COVID-19. The assay was immunoSEQ multiplex PCR, and TCRdb's table has in-frame clones only and misses some. The table lists some 240,000 clones, approximately 89% of them singletons, with around 3.2% in the top ten. The sequencing input was PBMCs or T cells enriched from blood (not recorded which). These receptors all come from a woman aged 40-49 years who had been exposed to COVID-19. CDR3s include the opening cysteine and the closing phenylalanine or tryptophan. A D gene is named only where the DNA matches it firmly. The size of a clone is reported for some rows only, either as once, few or many, or as a class for expanded clones.

>.|TRBV24-1|TRBD1|TRBJ1-1
CATSSTTGGMNTEAFF
TGTGCCACCAGTTCGACGACAGGGGGCATGAACACTGAAGCTTTCTTT
>.|TRBV29-1|.|TRBJ2-3
CSVFPDTQYF
TGCAGCGTATTTCCTGATACGCAGTATTTT
>.|TRBV19|TRBD2|TRBJ2-5
CASSPNGLAGGKTQYF
TGTGCCAGTAGTCCCAATGGACTAGCGGGTGGTAAGACCCAGTACTTC
>.|TRBV27|.|TRBJ1-2
CASSPDTVLSFHGYTF
TGTGCCAGCAGTCCTGACACGGTGCTATCTTTTCATGGCTACACCTTC
>.|TRBV6-1|.|TRBJ1-4
CASSVVGLRPNEKLFF
TGTGCCAGCAGTGTTGTGGGACTCCGACCTAATGAAAAACTGTTTTTT
>.|TRBV30|TRBD2|TRBJ2-3
CAWDIAGSTDTQYF
TGTGCCTGGGATATAGCGGGGAGCACAGATACGCAGTATTTT
>.|TRBV9|.|TRBJ2-5
CASSVAGEPQETQYF
TGTGCCAGCAGCGTAGCGGGGGAGCCCCAAGAGACCCAGTACTTC
>.|TRBV19|TRBD2|TRBJ2-2
CASSSGGTGELFF
TGTGCCAGTAGTAGCGGGGGCACCGGGGAGCTGTTTTTT
>once|TRBV20-1|.|TRBJ2-2
CSCYRAGELFF
TGCAGTTGCTACCGTGCCGGGGAGCTGTTTTTT
>.|TRBV7-6|TRBD1|TRBJ2-7
CASSLDRGPYEQYF
TGTGCCAGCAGCTTAGACAGGGGGCCCTACGAGCAGTACTTC
>once|TRBV6-2/TRBV6-3|.|TRBJ2-2
CASSISGGTGELFF
TGTGCCAGCAGTATATCAGGGGGGACCGGGGAGCTGTTTTTT
>.|TRBV28|.|TRBJ1-4
CASSFSYSATNEKLFF
TGTGCCAGCAGTTTTAGTTACTCGGCAACTAATGAAAAACTGTTTTTT
>.|TRBV3-1/TRBV3-2|TRBD1|TRBJ2-1
CASSPWGDRDRESEQFF
TGTGCCAGCAGCCCCTGGGGCGACCGGGACAGGGAAAGTGAGCAGTTCTTC
>few|TRBV12-3/TRBV12-4|.|TRBJ1-2
CASSLIGGYGYTF
TGTGCCAGCAGTTTAATCGGGGGCTATGGCTACACCTTC
>.|TRBV9|.|TRBJ2-1
CASSLAMTRSRNEQFF
TGTGCCAGCAGCCTCGCTATGACTAGAAGTCGCAATGAGCAGTTCTTC
>.|TRBV14|TRBD1|TRBJ2-2
CASSRGQGLGAGELFF
TGTGCCAGCAGTAGAGGACAGGGGCTGGGAGCCGGGGAGCTGTTTTTT
>.|TRBV19|.|TRBJ2-1
CASSISRTIYNEQFF
TGTGCCAGTAGTATCTCACGGACTATATACAATGAGCAGTTCTTC
>.|TRBV24-1|TRBD2|TRBJ2-1
CATAGTSGINEQFF
TGTGCCACCGCGGGGACTAGCGGGATCAATGAGCAGTTCTTC
>.|TRBV4-2|.|TRBJ1-4
CASSQEDWNGEKLFF
TGTGCCAGCAGCCAAGAAGACTGGAATGGGGAAAAACTGTTTTTT
>once|TRBV6-5|.|TRBJ1-3
CASTRVWGLQDTIYF
TGTGCCAGCACCCGGGTTTGGGGGCTCCAGGACACCATATATTTT
>.|TRBV3-1/TRBV3-2|TRBD1|TRBJ1-2
CASSQVGTGAYGYTF
TGTGCCAGCAGCCAAGTCGGGACAGGTGCCTATGGCTACACCTTC
>.|TRBV5-1|.|TRBJ1-6
CASSLQGADPPLHF
TGTGCCAGCAGCTTACAGGGAGCCGATCCTCCCCTCCACTTT
>.|TRBV27|TRBD1|TRBJ2-5
CASSSPGQDPETQYF
TGTGCCAGCAGTTCCCCGGGACAGGACCCAGAGACCCAGTACTTC
>.|TRBV27|.|TRBJ1-2
CASSLTPGKGGYTF
TGTGCCAGCAGTTTAACCCCGGGGAAGGGTGGCTACACCTTC
>.|TRBV4-2|TRBD1|TRBJ1-3
CASSQDLWTGGGNTIYF
TGTGCCAGCAGCCAAGACTTATGGACAGGGGGCGGAAACACCATATATTTT
>.|TRBV9|TRBD1|TRBJ1-3
CASGGQFSGNTIYF
TGTGCCAGCGGGGGACAGTTCTCTGGAAACACCATATATTTT
>.|TRBV7-9|.|TRBJ1-3
CASSLTGRATGNTIYF
TGTGCCAGCAGCTTAACAGGGAGGGCGACTGGAAACACCATATATTTT
>.|TRBV12-3/TRBV12-4|.|TRBJ2-7
CASSLIESEQYF
TGTGCCAGCAGTTTAATAGAGAGCGAGCAGTACTTC
>.|TRBV4-3|TRBD1|TRBJ1-1
CASSQEIRTGGRRTEAFF
TGCGCCAGCAGCCAAGAAATCCGGACAGGGGGCCGTAGGACTGAAGCTTTCTTT
>once|TRBV14|TRBD2|TRBJ2-7
CASSGLAAPYEQYF
TGTGCCAGCAGCGGACTAGCGGCCCCCTACGAGCAGTACTTC
>.|TRBV7-9|TRBD1|TRBJ1-2
CASRDRGYGYTF
TGTGCCAGCAGAGACAGGGGTTATGGCTACACCTTC
>.|TRBV12-3/TRBV12-4|.|TRBJ1-1
CASSLSGTEAFF
TGTGCCAGCTCTTTGTCAGGTACTGAAGCTTTCTTT
>once|TRBV21-1|.|TRBJ1-2
CASSKEDRDYGYTF
TGTGCCAGCAGCAAAGAAGACAGAGACTATGGCTACACCTTC
>.|TRBV24-1|TRBD1|TRBJ2-1
CATSTTGTGFPNEQFF
TGTGCCACCAGCACGACCGGGACAGGGTTCCCCAATGAGCAGTTCTTC
>.|TRBV18|TRBD1|TRBJ1-3
CASSPGQGYGNTIYF
TGTGCCAGCTCACCGGGACAGGGGTACGGAAACACCATATATTTT
>.|TRBV5-1|TRBD1|TRBJ1-3
CASSATGTGGGNTIYF
TGCGCCAGCAGCGCAACCGGGACAGGTGGTGGAAACACCATATATTTT
>.|TRBV5-4|.|TRBJ2-5
CASSRGETQYF
TGTGCCAGCAGCCGCGGAGAGACCCAGTACTTC
>.|TRBV7-9|TRBD2|TRBJ2-3
CASSPQLAGSTDTQYF
TGTGCCAGCAGCCCCCAACTAGCGGGAAGCACAGATACGCAGTATTTT
>.|TRBV4-3|.|TRBJ2-2
CASSRSEIGAGELFF
TGCGCCAGCAGCCGGAGTGAGATAGGGGCCGGGGAGCTGTTTTTT
>.|TRBV5-1|.|TRBJ2-3
CASSPYGSTDTQYF
TGTGCCAGCAGCCCCTACGGTAGCACAGATACGCAGTATTTT
>.|TRBV29-1|TRBD1|TRBJ1-6
CSVAQGTDSPLHF
TGCAGCGTTGCACAGGGGACGGATTCACCCCTCCACTTT
>.|TRBV11-2|.|TRBJ2-3
CASSLNPPLGAGTQYF
TGTGCCAGCAGCTTGAACCCACCCCTAGGGGCAGGTACGCAGTATTTT
>.|TRBV6-5|.|TRBJ1-3
CASIGGSSGNTIYF
TGTGCCAGCATAGGAGGCTCCTCTGGAAACACCATATATTTT
>.|TRBV12-3/TRBV12-4|.|TRBJ1-1
CASSLRGTTEAFF
TGTGCCAGCAGTTTAAGGGGAACCACTGAAGCTTTCTTT
>.|TRBV6-2/TRBV6-3|.|TRBJ2-4
CASSPGRAKNIQYF
TGTGCCAGCAGCCCAGGGAGAGCCAAAAACATTCAGTACTTC